This TCR beta chain emerged from a study of monozygotic twins with inflammatory bowel disease. The draw for each donor consisted of a single 2.5 ml blood sample. TCRdb re-called the 5' RACE reads and catalogs CDR3 proteins one per entry, DNA excluded. Seen in this sample are some 200,000 distinct CDR3 sequences; the ten most common clones hold 1.6%. Germline values: CDR1 KGHSH, CDR2 LQKENI. The CDR3 is 13 residues long. The chain employs TRBV18 and TRBJ2-5; checking the TCRdb D call of TRBD1 is not possible without DNA. The source material was blood. This clonotype was obtained from a human donor with ulcerative colitis or Crohn's disease, or a healthy co-twin of an affected twin (not recorded which). The CDR3 loop reads CASSPDRKETQYF.